This T cell receptor beta chain was captured in a study of cytomegalovirus exposure and HLA in healthy donors. About the study: Earlier findings included approximately 120 million unique TCR beta sequences obtained from 150 million to 200 million T cells.

The primer mix had 60 Vbeta and 13 Jbeta primers. Per the original data handling: Later reanalysis found roughly 80 million unique TCR beta chains, about 11 million of them shared. This table comes from immunoSEQ multiplex PCR, and its TCRdb copy is limited to in-frame clones, with some not included. The V and J calls and clone size were taken over from that table, and D and trimming were inferred from the DNA. This sample carries 100,000 to 150,000 clones, with approximately 1% going to the ten biggest clones. This CDR3 spans 13 amino acids. Germline-derived CDR1 and CDR2 are KGHSH and LQKENI. V shed 6 bases and J shed 7 bases, with 15 bases lying between them.

This sequence originates from a man younger than 35 in good health and CMV-seronegative. The V call is TRBV18, the J call TRBJ2-5; no definite D call. The sequenced sample consisted of PBMCs. For the CDR3, the DNA is TGTGCCAGCTCCCTAGACCCCCACGGGACCCAGTACTTC. It encodes CASSLDPHGTQYF.